The sequence of this TCR beta chain was determined in a study of regulatory T cells in long-lasting Graves disease. On the study more broadly: Patients newly diagnosed with Graves' had been on antithyroid drugs for under 3 months.

This clonotype was observed many times. Described time point: newly diagnosed GD, antithyroid drugs for less than 3 months. From RNA extracted from PBMCs, the TCR library was made. With iRepertoire HTBI primers and Arm-PCR of CDR3 regions, TCR beta libraries were built. TCRdb ran MiXCR on the multiplex PCR reads and lists one entry per CDR3 protein. The data hold about 440,000 distinct CDR3 sequences, with 16% observed a single time. V lost 0 bases, J lost 4 bases, and 10 bases lay in between. The CDR3 is 14 residues long. Germline V CDR1 and CDR2: SGHRS, YFSETQ. These same data were also listed under a study on T cells in Graves' hyperthyroidism and ophthalmopathy. That source adds: For Graves' hyperthyroidism to be stable, ophthalmopathy could not progress within 18 months. When the TCR CDR3 underwent first-round RT-PCR, the HTBI primer set was used. By a 13 V-J model, ophthalmopathy was set apart from stable hyperthyroidism.

This chain uses TRBV5-1 with TRBJ1-2; the D is unclear. The TCR comes from a young woman with Graves disease. The sample was peripheral blood mononuclear cells (PBMCs), taken at new diagnosis, from a patient treated with antithyroid drugs. CDR3 loop: CASSLAKGSYGYTF. DNA of the CDR3: TGCGCCAGCAGCTTGGCCAAGGGTAGCTATGGCTACACCTTC. Full variable domain (rest looked up from reference TRBV5-1 and TRBJ1-2): KAGVTQTPRYLIKTRGQQVTLSCSPISGHRSVSWYQQTPGQGLQFLFEYFSETQRNKGNFPGRFSGRQFSNSRSEMNVSTLELGDSALYLCASSLAKGSYGYTFGSGTRLTVV.